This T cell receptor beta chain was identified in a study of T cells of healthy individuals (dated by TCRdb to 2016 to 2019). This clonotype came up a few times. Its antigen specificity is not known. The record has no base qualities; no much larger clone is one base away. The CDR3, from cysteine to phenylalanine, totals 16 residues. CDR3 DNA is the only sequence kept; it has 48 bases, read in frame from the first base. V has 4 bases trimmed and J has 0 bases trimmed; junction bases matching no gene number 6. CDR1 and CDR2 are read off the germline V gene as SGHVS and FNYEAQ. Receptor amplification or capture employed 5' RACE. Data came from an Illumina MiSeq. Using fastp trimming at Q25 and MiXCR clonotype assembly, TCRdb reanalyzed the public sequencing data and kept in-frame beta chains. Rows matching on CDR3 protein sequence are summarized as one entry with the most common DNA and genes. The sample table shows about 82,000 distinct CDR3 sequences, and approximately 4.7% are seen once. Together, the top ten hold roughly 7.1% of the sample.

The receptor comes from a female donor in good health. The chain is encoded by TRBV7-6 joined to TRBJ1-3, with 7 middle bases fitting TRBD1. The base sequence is TGTGCCAGCAGCTCACAGGGGACAAGCTCTGGAAACACCATATATTTT. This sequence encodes CASSSQGTSSGNTIYF. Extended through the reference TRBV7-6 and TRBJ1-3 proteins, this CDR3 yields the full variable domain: GAGVSQSPRYKVTKRGQDVALRCDPISGHVSLYWYRQALGQGPEFLTYFNYEAQQDKSGLPNDRFSAERPEGSISTLTIQRTEQRDSAMYRCASSSQGTSSGNTIYFGEGSWLTVV.